Listed below are T cell receptor beta chains from one sample, sequenced in a study of spatial heterogeneity in lung cancer. MiXCR, run by TCRdb on the 5' RACE reads, gives a single entry per CDR3 protein. The sample consists of approximately 92,000 distinct CDR3 sequences, roughly 12% of them appearing once. This specimen consisted of PBMCs, obtained at surgery. Receptor source: a male donor with early-stage non-small cell lung cancer. Each CDR3 is given with its conserved first and last residue. Each record gives: D gene, V gene, J gene, clone size, CDR3 protein, CDR3 DNA. The D gene is left open where the match is weak. Not every row has a clone size; where given, it reads once, few, many or a size class.

.	TRBV11-3	TRBJ1-6	few	CASSLDYRDGSYNSPLHF	TGTGCCAGCAGCTTAGATTATCGGGACGGCTCCTATAATTCACCCCTCCACTTT
.	TRBV9	TRBJ1-3	.	CASSSGIPGLGNTIYF	TGTGCCAGCAGCTCCGGGATCCCGGGGCTCGGAAACACCATATATTTT
TRBD1	TRBV7-2	TRBJ1-5	.	CASSLTTGGNQPQHF	TGTGCCAGCAGCTTAACTACAGGGGGAAATCAGCCCCAGCATTTT
.	TRBV30	TRBJ2-1	few	CAWSVLGSSYNEQFF	TGTGCCTGGAGTGTCCTGGGGAGCTCCTACAATGAGCAGTTCTTC
TRBD1	TRBV27	TRBJ2-2	few	CASRGQGWGTGELFF	TGTGCCAGCAGAGGACAGGGGTGGGGCACCGGGGAGCTGTTTTTT
TRBD1	TRBV27	TRBJ2-5	.	CASSEGQAPGETQYF	TGTGCCAGCAGTGAAGGACAGGCCCCCGGAGAGACCCAGTACTTC
TRBD1	TRBV24-1	TRBJ2-3	few	CATGGDRGREDTQYF	TGTGCCACCGGCGGAGACAGGGGGCGAGAAGATACGCAGTATTTT
TRBD2	TRBV23-1	TRBJ2-3	few	CASGTTQEYF	TGCGCCAGCGGGACTACCCAGGAGTATTTT
.	TRBV5-5	TRBJ1-5	.	CASSLGRTNQPQHF	TGTGCCAGCAGCTTGGGTCGGACTAATCAGCCCCAGCATTTT
.	TRBV7-6	TRBJ1-1	.	CASSFLPSDEAFF	TGTGCCAGCAGCTTCCTCCCCTCTGATGAAGCTTTCTTT
TRBD2	TRBV12-3/TRBV12-4	TRBJ2-7	.	CASSLLPSGRVGEQYF	TGTGCCAGCAGTTTGCTCCCTAGCGGGAGGGTCGGCGAGCAGTACTTC
.	TRBV4-1	TRBJ2-5	.	CASSQVWGQGETQYF	TGCGCCAGCAGCCAAGTTTGGGGTCAGGGAGAGACCCAGTACTTC
.	TRBV24-1	TRBJ2-7	.	CATSDPGKSYEQYF	TGTGCCACCAGTGATCCCGGGAAGAGTTACGAGCAGTACTTC
TRBD2	TRBV6-5	TRBJ2-2	few	CASRNSGGMYTGELFF	TGTGCCAGCAGAAATAGCGGGGGGATGTACACCGGGGAGCTGTTTTTT
.	TRBV6-4	TRBJ1-2	.	CASSGRPGESGYTF	TGTGCCAGCAGTGGACGACCGGGGGAGAGTGGCTACACCTTC
.	TRBV10-3	TRBJ2-1	few	CAIRDGTSLSNEQFF	TGTGCCATCAGGGACGGGACTTCCCTTTCTAATGAGCAGTTCTTC
.	TRBV9	TRBJ2-5	.	CASSITGAQETQYF	TGTGCCAGCAGCATTACAGGAGCCCAAGAGACCCAGTACTTC
.	TRBV28	TRBJ1-6	.	CASSLHREESPLHF	TGTGCCAGCAGTTTACACAGGGAAGAGTCACCCCTCCACTTT
.	TRBV28	TRBJ1-2	few	CASSSSGWRGYTF	TGTGCCAGCAGTTCCAGTGGTTGGCGAGGCTACACCTTC
TRBD1	TRBV29-1	TRBJ1-1	few	CSVHTGQEPEAFF	TGCAGCGTCCATACGGGACAGGAGCCTGAAGCTTTCTTT